The present entry profiles one T cell receptor beta chain with its context. Enrolled during active infection, Seattle patients were then followed longitudinally. Source study methods: Amplifying reference gene primers gave estimates of nucleated cell counts. The data were produced by immunoSEQ multiplex PCR, yet TCRdb's version contains in-frame clones alone and is incomplete. Clone size and the V and J calls come from that table; the DNA yielded D and trimming. This sample has over 150,000 clones, with 70% to 90% found just once. This CDR3 spans 16 amino acids. Germline loops: CDR1 SGDLS, CDR2 YYNGEE. Trimming left V 2 bases short and J 5 bases short, with 17 bases between. The data originate from a study of blood T cell repertoires in COVID-19. Study background: The United States, Italy and Spain were the sources of the acute and convalescent COVID-19 samples. PBMCs, B-cell-depleted T cells, or T cells were the source of the cDNA or gDNA that made up the material.

The TCR was taken from a man in his 60s with COVID-19, enrolled during active disease. The chain carries TRBV9 and TRBJ2-1, with D possibly matching TRBD2 (6 bases). The sample comprised peripheral blood. The CDR3 bases are TGTGCCAGCAGCGTCGTGGGGGGTCCGGTGGACAATGAGCAGTTCTTC. Translated: CASSVVGGPVDNEQFF.